The 11 T cell receptor beta chains given below trace back to one sample, sequenced in a study of spatial heterogeneity in lung cancer. Specified time point: blood at routine non-recurrence follow-up after resection. Whole RNA, isolated from tumor, nontumor lung or frozen PBMC, was sequenced without prior sorting. TCRdb reanalysed the 5' RACE reads using MiXCR and keeps one entry per CDR3 protein. The table shows roughly 120,000 distinct CDR3 sequences, with 12% occurring only once. The starting material was PBMCs, obtained at follow-up. These TCRs come from a male donor with early-stage non-small cell lung cancer.

This clonotype was counted many times. The V call is TRBV4-2, the J call TRBJ2-6, with D possibly TRBD2 on 5 matching bases. Germline V gene sequence: CDR1 LGHNA, CDR2 YNFKEQ. The CDR3 totals 18 residues. V gave up 1 base and J gave up 2 bases, with 15 bases separating them. The CDR3 DNA reads TGTGCCAGCAGCCAAGGGACTTTAGGGAAAACTGGGGCCAACGTCCTGACTTTC. Translating it yields CASSQGTLGKTGANVLTF.

V gene TRBV28 combines with J gene TRBJ2-1, with 7 bases matching TRBD2. The CDR3 extends over 16 amino acids. Germline trimming cut 8 bases from V and 0 bases from J; bases unmatched to any gene: 10. The V gene's germline CDR1 is MDHEN and CDR2 SYDVKM. The CDR3 spells CASFPGGLSSYNEQFF. In DNA, the CDR3 is TGTGCCAGCTTCCCGGGAGGCCTGAGCTCCTACAATGAGCAGTTCTTC.

This clonotype was detected ten times or more. The chain combines TRBV10-3 with TRBJ1-4, with TRBD1 identical over 7 bases. The CDR3 runs to 13 residues. J was trimmed by 8 bases and V by 6 bases; bases with no gene match: 6. Germline lookup yields CDR1 ENHRY and CDR2 SYGVKD. In DNA form, the CDR3 reads TGTGCCATCAGCTCTGACAGGGAGGAAAAACTGTTTTTT. Its translation is CAISSDREEKLFF.

This clonotype has more than one count but fewer than ten. The chain recombines TRBV6-6 with TRBJ2-4, with 8 bases identical to TRBD2. CDR1 and CDR2 from the germline V gene are MNHNY and SVGAGI (reference sequence). V trimming: 8 bases; J trimming: 6 bases; junction bases outside the gene matches: 9. This CDR3 contains 14 residues. The CDR3 reads CASGTGGPVNIQYF. The CDR3, as DNA: TGTGCCAGCGGAACGGGGGGGCCAGTAAACATTCAGTACTTC.

This chain uses TRBV6-5 with TRBJ2-3, with TRBD2 identical over 10 bases. J was trimmed by 0 bases and V by 7 bases; bases with no gene match: 10. This CDR3 spans 17 amino acids. Germline V lookup: CDR1 MNHEY, CDR2 SVGAGI. For the CDR3, the DNA is TGTGCCAGCAATCCTGTAGCGGGGGGTACTAGCACAGATACGCAGTATTTT. It codes for CASNPVAGGTSTDTQYF.

This clonotype was seen repeatedly, ten times or more. This rearrangement joins TRBV15 to TRBJ2-1, with D hard to call. In germline, CDR1 is LNHNV, CDR2 YYDKDF (reference sequence). This CDR3 has 12 residues. V was cut by 0 bases and J by 6 bases, with 3 bases left in between. Written as DNA, the CDR3 is TGTGCCACCAGCAGAGAAGGCAATGAGCAGTTCTTC. Its protein product is CATSREGNEQFF.

This clonotype was seen more than once but under ten times. This sequence joins TRBV7-2 and TRBJ2-5; 11 nucleotides agree with TRBD2. CDR1 is SGHTA and CDR2 is FQGNSA in the germline V gene. The length of the CDR3 is 16 residues. V was clipped by 2 bases and J by 5 bases; unmatched bases: 7. The CDR3 sequence is CASSLLVAGGLETQYF. The CDR3 DNA reads as TGTGCCAGCAGCTTACTGGTAGCGGGGGGGTTGGAGACCCAGTACTTC.

This clonotype was counted ten times or more. The chain has TRBV7-9 and TRBJ2-3, with TRBD2 matching over 9 bases. With 3 bases clipped from V and 6 bases from J, the junction kept 7 bases outside the gene matches. CDR1 and CDR2 (germline): SEHNR, FQNEAQ (reference sequence). The CDR3 contains 15 residues. In nucleotides, the CDR3 is TGTGCCAGCAGCTTGGGACTAGCCCCTATTGATACGCAGTATTTT. Its translation: CASSLGLAPIDTQYF.

This clonotype was observed a few times. The V and J genes are TRBV7-9 and TRBJ1-1, with TRBD1 matching over 7 bases. Looked up from germline, CDR1 is SEHNR and CDR2 is FQNEAQ (reference sequence). Trimming took 2 bases from V and 1 from J; bases not matched to a gene: 7. The CDR3 is made up of 16 amino acids. The CDR3 reads CASSLSNRGGNTEAFF. For the CDR3, the DNA is TGTGCCAGCAGCTTATCCAACAGGGGAGGGAACACTGAAGCTTTCTTT.

In this sample, this clonotype turned up a few times. The chain carries TRBV6-2 or TRBV6-3 and TRBJ1-2; D unresolved. V lost 7 bases and J 4 bases, leaving 13 bases between the germline ends. CDR1 is MNHEY and CDR2 is SVGEGT in the germline V gene. The CDR3 is 13 residues long. CDR3 coding DNA: TGTGCCAGCACCATGGACGGATCCTATGGCTACACCTTC. This gives the protein CASTMDGSYGYTF.

This clonotype was detected many times. The chain combines TRBV7-2 with TRBJ1-2; D is possibly TRBD1 (6 bases). Trimming took 5 bases from V and 14 from J, leaving 24 bases between them. The germline V gene has CDR1 SGHTA and CDR2 FQGNSA. The CDR3 is 14 residues long. The CDR3 sequence is CASSPGQLSYVGTF. The CDR3 region has the DNA TGTGCCAGCAGCCCTGGACAGCTTTCCTATGTGGGGACCTTC. Full variable domain (outside the CDR3, taken from reference TRBV7-2 and TRBJ1-2): GAGVSQSPSNKVTEKGKDVELRCDPISGHTALYWYRQSLGQGLEFLIYFQGNSAPDKSGLPSDRFSAERTGGSVSTLTIQRTQQEDSAVYLCASSPGQLSYVGTFGSGTRLTVV.